The 29 T cell receptor beta chains below were found in one sample sequenced in a study of blood T cell repertoires in COVID-19. Here immunoSEQ multiplex PCR was the method, and the copy in TCRdb shows in-frame clones only, minus some. The repertoire consists of a few hundred thousand clones, with approximately 92% occurring once and the leading ten covering roughly 1%. The sequenced sample consisted of PBMCs or T cells enriched from blood (not recorded which). These receptor sequences come from a young man who had recovered from COVID-19.

The V and J genes are TRBV19 and TRBJ1-6; 7 positions match TRBD1. The trim removed 6 bases at V and 7 bases at J, leaving 12 bases unmatched. This CDR3 spans 16 amino acids. Germline loops: CDR1 LNHDA, CDR2 SQIVND (reference sequence). CDR3 sequence: CASRNSPGTVNSPLHF. CDR3 nucleotides: TGTGCCAGTAGGAATTCCCCCGGGACAGTGAATTCACCCCTCCACTTT.

V is TRBV3-1 (or the pseudogene TRBV3-2) and J is TRBJ1-4; TRBD1 matches at 11 bases. The germline V gene has CDR1 LGHDT and CDR2 YNNKEL (reference sequence). The CDR3 totals 17 residues. J lost 3 bases, V lost 3 bases, and 6 bases had no gene match. The CDR3: CASSHTDRGLSNEKLFF. The CDR3 DNA is TGTGCCAGCAGCCATACGGACAGGGGGCTTTCTAATGAAAAACTGTTTTTT.

The rearrangement links TRBV7-8 to TRBJ2-1; TRBD2 aligns across 7 bases. Germline trimming cut 1 base from V and 7 bases from J; bases unmatched to any gene: 7. This CDR3 comprises 15 residues. Germline CDR1 reads SGHVS; CDR2 reads FQNEAQ. CDR3 bases: TGTGCCAGCAGCTTAGGGGAGGGGCCTTTTAATGAGCAGTTCTTC. As protein: CASSLGEGPFNEQFF.

This chain uses TRBV28 with TRBJ2-7; the D gene is possibly TRBD2 (6 bases). Germline V lookup: CDR1 MDHEN, CDR2 SYDVKM. CDR3 size: 14 residues. Trimming pared 3 bases from V and 2 bases from J, leaving 11 bases between. CDR3 sequence (DNA): TGTGCCAGCAGTTTTCGGACTATCCCCTACGAGCAGTACTTC. Protein: CASSFRTIPYEQYF.

The chain links TRBV5-8 to TRBJ1-3; D remains ambiguous. V lost 0 bases, J lost 0 bases, and 4 bases lay in between. Germline loops: CDR1 SGHTS, CDR2 YDEGEE. This CDR3 comprises 14 residues. In nucleotides, the CDR3 is TGTGCCAGCAGCTTGGGTCTCTCTGGAAACACCATATATTTT. Amino acids: CASSLGLSGNTIYF. The full variable domain, with the rest looked up from reference TRBV5-8 and TRBJ1-3, is EAGVTQSPTHLIKTRGQQATLRCSPISGHTSVYWYQQALGLGLQFLLWYDEGEERNRGNFPPRFSGRQFPNYSSELNVNALELEDSALYLCASSLGLSGNTIYFGEGSWLTVV.

CDR3 sequence (DNA): TGTGCCAGCTCACCGGGCCGTAAAGTGTACACTGAAGCTTTCTTT. Amino acids: CASSPGRKVYTEAFF. The genes are TRBV18 and TRBJ1-1, with D hard to call. The CDR3 is made up of 15 amino acids. From germline, CDR1 is KGHSH and CDR2 LQKENI. Trimming stripped 3 bases from V and 3 bases from J, with 14 bases between.

V and J are TRBV11-2 and TRBJ1-3; D not resolved. CDR3 length equals 14 residues. The V end was cut by 6 bases, the J end by 3 bases, with 12 bases between. Germline CDR1 and CDR2: SGHAT and FQNNGV. CDR3 in DNA: TGTGCCAGCAGTGCTACAGACGGTGGAAACACCATATATTTT. It is translated as CASSATDGGNTIYF.

The genes are TRBV28 and TRBJ2-4; D call uncertain. The CDR3 is made up of 14 amino acids. The germline CDR1 and CDR2 sequences are MDHEN and SYDVKM. V shed 5 bases and J shed 9 bases, with 17 bases lying between them. Here the CDR3 reads CASSRPLTRIIQYF. In nucleotides, the CDR3 is TGTGCCAGCAGTCGCCCTCTTACCAGGATCATTCAGTACTTC.

The chain combines TRBV29-1 with TRBJ1-5; D might be TRBD1 (6 bases). This CDR3 contains 13 residues. Trimming removed 5 bases from V and 3 bases from J, with 11 bases in between. The germline V gene has CDR1 SQVTM and CDR2 ANQGSEA. CDR3 in amino acids: CSVSQGYNQPQHF. The CDR3 DNA sequence: TGCAGCGTTTCACAGGGTTACAATCAGCCCCAGCATTTT.

J is TRBJ2-3 and V is TRBV28, with 7 bases that match TRBD2. Germline-derived CDR1 and CDR2 are MDHEN and SYDVKM. The CDR3 runs 22 residues. V dropped 5 bases and J dropped 0; count of bases not matched to a gene: 26. CDR3 in DNA: TGTGCCAGCAGTCCCCCTCGGGGTTTGCGGGAGTCACCGTATACTAGCACAGATACGCAGTATTTT. Translating gives CASSPPRGLRESPYTSTDTQYF.

As for this clone: The sample holds other DNA sequences that translate to the same CDR3. V gene TRBV9 combines with J gene TRBJ2-1; 7 bases map to TRBD2. The CDR3 is 15 amino acids. Germline V gene lookup returns CDR1 SGDLS and CDR2 YYNGEE. V lost 0 bases, J lost 1 base, and 1 base stayed unmatched. As DNA, the CDR3 is TGTGCCAGCAGCGTAGACGGGGGGTCCTACAATGAGCAGTTCTTC. Translation gives CASSVDGGSYNEQFF.

The gene calls are TRBV12-5 and TRBJ1-3; a possible D gene is TRBD1 (6 bases). The CDR3 consists of 16 residues. Trimming pared 3 bases from V and 3 bases from J, leaving 15 bases between. Per the germline V gene, CDR1 is LGHNT and CDR2 is FRNRAP. CDR3 sequence: CASGFEPQGGGNTIYF. As DNA, the CDR3 is TGTGCTAGTGGTTTTGAGCCACAGGGTGGTGGAAACACCATATATTTT.

V usage is TRBV3-1 (or the pseudogene TRBV3-2) and J usage is TRBJ2-7; TRBD2 agrees at 9 bases. V lost 4 bases to trimming and J lost 4 bases; unmatched junction nucleotides: 17. This CDR3 contains 18 residues. Germline lookup yields CDR1 LGHDT and CDR2 YNNKEL (reference sequence). CDR3 nucleotides: TGTGCCAGCAGCCCTCTTGGGGGAGCGGGGGGTTTTTGGTACGAGCAGTACTTC. It is translated as CASSPLGGAGGFWYEQYF.

V is TRBV19 and J is TRBJ1-1; D uncertain. The CDR3 extends over 13 amino acids. Looked up from germline, CDR1 is LNHDA and CDR2 is SQIVND (reference sequence). The V end lost 5 bases, the J end lost 0 bases, and 7 bases lay between the germline ends. The CDR3, as DNA: TGTGCCAGTAGTTTACTAATGAACACTGAAGCTTTCTTT. Encoded protein: CASSLLMNTEAFF.

The genes are TRBV18 and TRBJ1-5; TRBD1 aligns across 9 bases. This CDR3 has 16 amino acids. J was trimmed by 6 bases and V by 3 bases; bases with no gene match: 9. CDR1 KGHSH and CDR2 LQKENI come from the germline V gene. CDR3 sequence (DNA): TGTGCCAGCTCACCTACCGGGACAGGGAGTGGTCAGCCCCAGCATTTT. This gives the protein CASSPTGTGSGQPQHF.

The V and J genes are TRBV3-1 (or the pseudogene TRBV3-2) and TRBJ2-1, with D possibly matching TRBD2 (6 bases). Germline V gene lookup returns CDR1 LGHDT and CDR2 YNNKEL (reference sequence). The CDR3 has 13 residues. V lost 4 bases and J 7 bases, leaving 11 bases between the germline ends. As DNA, the CDR3 is TGTGCCAGCAGCCGTCCCAGCGGGAATGAGCAGTTCTTC. Translating it yields CASSRPSGNEQFF.

The chain recombines TRBV7-3 with TRBJ2-5, with 8 positions matching TRBD2. The CDR3 extends over 14 amino acids. Germline values: CDR1 SGHTA, CDR2 FQGTGA. J lost 1 base, V lost 5 bases, and 3 bases had no gene match. The CDR3, as DNA: TGTGCCAGCAGCCCCAGCGGGGGCCAAGAGACCCAGTACTTC. It codes for CASSPSGGQETQYF.

The rearrangement links TRBV2 to TRBJ1-5, with 9 bases matching TRBD1. The CDR3 length is 14 residues. From germline, CDR1 is SNHLY and CDR2 FYNNEI. J gave up 5 bases and V 6 bases, and 5 bases lay outside the gene matches. The CDR3 loop is CASRVQGADQPQHF. CDR3 coding DNA: TGTGCCAGCAGAGTACAGGGGGCGGATCAGCCCCAGCATTTT.

J is TRBJ1-3 and V is TRBV7-2; D perhaps matches TRBD1 (6 bases). The CDR3 covers 13 residues. V lost 5 bases to trimming and J lost 4 bases, with 9 bases between them. Germline values: CDR1 SGHTA, CDR2 FQGNSA. The CDR3 DNA reads TGTGCCAGCAGCACTGGACAGGGAAACACCATATATTTT. It codes for CASSTGQGNTIYF.

The chain carries TRBV27 and TRBJ1-2; tentative D call: TRBD1 (6 bases). This CDR3 region has 13 residues. CDR1 and CDR2 (germline): MNHEY, SMNVEV (reference sequence). Trimming removed 4 bases at V and 7 bases at J, with 13 bases between. As DNA, the CDR3 is TGTGCCAGCAGTTCGGACAGTCTTCTTGGCTACACCTTC. This encodes CASSSDSLLGYTF.

The V gene is TRBV6-5, the J gene TRBJ1-2; TRBD1 might be the D (6 bases). The germline CDR1 and CDR2 sequences are MNHEY and SVGAGI. The CDR3 runs 16 residues. Between the trimmed V and J ends, which lost 0 bases and 8 bases, there was a span of 19 bases. The CDR3 here is CASSYSITDRLRGYTF. The CDR3 DNA reads as TGTGCCAGCAGTTACTCGATAACGGACAGACTGCGAGGCTACACCTTC.

The J gene is TRBJ2-1, the V gene TRBV24-1; D is ambiguous. CDR1 is KGHDR and CDR2 is SFDVKD in the germline V gene. V lost 9 bases and J lost 6, with 8 bases in between. This CDR3 has 11 amino acids. CDR3 DNA sequence: TGTGCCACCGTCTTCGGCAATGAGCAGTTCTTC. Protein: CATVFGNEQFF.

The chain couples TRBV10-1 to TRBJ2-7; D is undetermined. Germline values: CDR1 WNHNN, CDR2 SYGVQD (reference sequence). V gave up 6 bases and J gave up 6 bases, with 18 bases separating them. The CDR3 has 14 amino acids. CDR3 protein: CASSATQTVGEQYF. The CDR3 region has the DNA TGCGCCAGCAGCGCAACACAGACGGTTGGCGAGCAGTACTTC.

This chain joins TRBV3-1 (or the pseudogene TRBV3-2) and TRBJ1-2, with a tentative D call TRBD1 (6 bases). CDR3 length: 13 amino acids. CDR1 is LGHDT and CDR2 is YNNKEL in the germline V gene (reference sequence). The V end was cut by 0 bases, the J end by 7 bases, with 9 bases between. The CDR3 region has the DNA TGTGCCAGCAGCCAAGAGGGGGCTTCTGGCTACACCTTC. Translation gives CASSQEGASGYTF.

This sequence joins TRBV19 and TRBJ1-5, with 11 bases identical to TRBD1. Germline lookup yields CDR1 LNHDA and CDR2 SQIVND (reference sequence). Germline trimming cut 0 bases from V and 2 bases from J; bases unmatched to any gene: 12. The CDR3 sequence is 20 residues long. The CDR3 DNA reads as TGTGCCAGTAGTATAGATCCGGGGACAGGGGGTGATACCCGCAATCAGCCCCAGCATTTT. Protein sequence: CASSIDPGTGGDTRNQPQHF.

The genes are TRBV3-1 (or the pseudogene TRBV3-2) and TRBJ2-1; possibly TRBD2 for D (7 bases). CDR3 length: 16 residues. V dropped 6 bases and J dropped 0 bases, with 15 bases sitting between them. CDR1 LGHDT and CDR2 YNNKEL come from the germline V gene (reference sequence). CDR3 sequence (DNA): TGTGCCAGCAGTCCCCGGGCGGGGGCCTCCTACAATGAGCAGTTCTTC. Encoded protein: CASSPRAGASYNEQFF.

The rearrangement uses TRBV5-8 and TRBJ2-6; TRBD2 matches 12 bases. Germline CDR1 reads SGHTS; CDR2 reads YDEGEE. The CDR3 is made up of 19 amino acids. Trimming removed 4 bases from V and 2 bases from J; junction bases left unmatched: 10. The CDR3 DNA reads TGTGCCAGCAGCATTTATACTAGCGGGAGGCTCCCTGGGGCCAACGTCCTGACTTTC. It yields the protein CASSIYTSGRLPGANVLTF.

The genes are TRBV5-4 and TRBJ2-5, with D perhaps matching TRBD2 (7 bases). This CDR3 has 15 amino acids. Trimming left V 0 bases short and J 4 bases short, with 13 bases between. Germline V gene data show CDR1 as SGHNT and CDR2 as YYREEE (reference sequence). CDR3 nucleotides: TGTGCCAGCAGCTTGGGACGGGGGGCAGGAGAGACCCAGTACTTC. Protein sequence: CASSLGRGAGETQYF.

This chain links TRBV11-2 with TRBJ2-1; TRBD2 agrees at 14 bases. Germline CDR1 SGHAT, CDR2 FQNNGV. The CDR3 is made up of 18 amino acids. The ends lost 5 bases at V and 1 base at J; junction bases unmatched: 7. DNA for the CDR3: TGTGCCAGCAGCCCTAGACTAGCGGGAGGGCATTCCTACAATGAGCAGTTCTTC. Its protein is CASSPRLAGGHSYNEQFF.